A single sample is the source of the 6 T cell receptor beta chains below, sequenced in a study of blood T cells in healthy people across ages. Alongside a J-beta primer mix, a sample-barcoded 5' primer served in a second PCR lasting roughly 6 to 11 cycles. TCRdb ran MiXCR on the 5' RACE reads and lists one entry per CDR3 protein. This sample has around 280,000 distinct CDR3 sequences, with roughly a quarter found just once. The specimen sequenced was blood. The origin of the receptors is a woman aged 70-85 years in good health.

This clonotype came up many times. This CDR3 reads CASSTLAGLTDTQYF. CDR3 bases: TGTGCCAGCAGCACCCTAGCGGGATTAACAGATACGCAGTATTTT. The rearrangement uses TRBV14 and TRBJ2-3, with 9 positions matching TRBD2. Trimming removed 5 bases from V and 3 bases from J; junction bases left unmatched: 6. Per germline, CDR1 SGHDN and CDR2 FVKESK. The CDR3 consists of 15 residues. The full variable domain, in which reference TRBV14 and TRBJ2-3 provide the parts outside the CDR3, is EAGVTQFPSHSVIEKGQTVTLRCDPISGHDNLYWYRRVMGKEIKFLLHFVKESKQDESGMPNNRFLAERTGGTYSTLKVQPAELEDSGVYFCASSTLAGLTDTQYFGPGTRLTVL.

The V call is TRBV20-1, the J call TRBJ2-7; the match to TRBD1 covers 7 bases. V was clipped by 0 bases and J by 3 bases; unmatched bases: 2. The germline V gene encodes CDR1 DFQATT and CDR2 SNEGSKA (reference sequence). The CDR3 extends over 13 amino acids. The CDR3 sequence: CSARDPGGYEQYF. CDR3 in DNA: TGCAGTGCTAGAGATCCAGGGGGCTACGAGCAGTACTTC.

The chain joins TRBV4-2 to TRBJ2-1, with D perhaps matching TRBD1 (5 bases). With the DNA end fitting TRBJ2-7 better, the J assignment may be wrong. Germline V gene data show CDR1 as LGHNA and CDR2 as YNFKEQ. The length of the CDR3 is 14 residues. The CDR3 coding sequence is TGTGCCAGCAGCCAAGATTGGCAGGGCGACGAGCAGTACTTC. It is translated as CASSQDWQGDEQYF.

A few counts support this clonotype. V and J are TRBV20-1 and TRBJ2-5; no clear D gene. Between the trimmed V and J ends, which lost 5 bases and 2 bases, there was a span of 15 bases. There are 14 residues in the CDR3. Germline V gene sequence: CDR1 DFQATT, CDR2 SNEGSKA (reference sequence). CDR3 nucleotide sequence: TGCAGTGCTCCCCCACCGGGCCGACAAGAGACCCAGTACTTC. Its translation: CSAPPPGRQETQYF.

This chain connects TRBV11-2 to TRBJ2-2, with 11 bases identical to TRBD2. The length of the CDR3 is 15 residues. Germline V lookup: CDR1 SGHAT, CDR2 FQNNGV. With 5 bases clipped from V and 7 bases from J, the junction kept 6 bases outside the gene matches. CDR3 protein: CASSPTSGVGGELFF. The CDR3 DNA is TGTGCCAGCAGCCCGACTAGCGGGGTCGGCGGGGAGCTGTTTTTT. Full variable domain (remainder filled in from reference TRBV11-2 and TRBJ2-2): EAGVAQSPRYKIIEKRQSVAFWCNPISGHATLYWYQQILGQGPKLLIQFQNNGVVDDSQLPKDRFSAERLKGVDSTLKIQPAKLEDSAVYLCASSPTSGVGGELFFGEGSRLTVL.

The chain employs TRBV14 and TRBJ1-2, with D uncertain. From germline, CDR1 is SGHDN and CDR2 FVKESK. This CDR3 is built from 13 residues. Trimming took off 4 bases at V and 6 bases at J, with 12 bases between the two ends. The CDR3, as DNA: TGTGCCAGCAGCCGGAGGGAAGGAGATGGCTACACCTTC. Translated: CASSRREGDGYTF.